These 12 T cell receptor beta chains originate from one sample sequenced in a study of T cell changes during pregnancy in multiple sclerosis. TCRdb's table, derived via immunoSEQ multiplex PCR, lists solely in-frame clones and lacks some. The table includes 90,000 or so clones, roughly nine tenths detected once. Sequences were derived from PBMCs, sampled in the first trimester of pregnancy. The receptors originated from a female donor in good health, serving as a control in a pregnancy study. Some clones in this sample may be carry-over from other donors' samples.

This clone was recorded only once. The gene calls are TRBV7-2 and TRBJ2-7, with TRBD2 matching over 14 bases. The CDR3 sequence is 17 residues long. Losses at the gene ends were 5 bases for V and 7 bases for J; bases not matched to a gene: 13. Germline-derived CDR1 and CDR2 are SGHTA and FQGNSA. CDR3 DNA: TGTGCCAGCAGCCCGGGACATGGACTAGCGGGGGGTTCGGAGCAGTACTTC. Translated, it gives CASSPGHGLAGGSEQYF.

This sequence joins TRBV5-6 and TRBJ2-3; TRBD1 agrees at 8 bases. This CDR3 contains 15 residues. Germline CDR1 is SGHDT and CDR2 is YYEEEE. J was trimmed by 2 bases and V by 4 bases; bases with no gene match: 6. CDR3 DNA: TGTGCCAGCAGCGTACAGGGGGAGACCACAGATACGCAGTATTTT. Translating it yields CASSVQGETTDTQYF.

This clone was counted only a few times. This sequence joins TRBV30 and TRBJ1-1; no reliable D call. Germline CDR1 and CDR2: GTSNPN and SVGIG (reference sequence). Trimming stripped 1 base from V and 7 bases from J, with 13 bases between. The CDR3 is 13 amino acids. CDR3 sequence: CAWSAREFNEAFF. CDR3 sequence (DNA): TGTGCCTGGAGTGCGAGGGAGTTTAATGAAGCTTTCTTT.

The genes are TRBV5-6 and TRBJ1-1; 7 bases are shared with TRBD1. The CDR3 is made up of 14 amino acids. CDR1 is SGHDT and CDR2 is YYEEEE in the germline V gene. V lost 2 bases to trimming and J lost 5 bases; unmatched junction nucleotides: 6. The CDR3 nucleotides read TGTGCCAGCAGCTTAACAGGGGTAGTTACTGAAGCTTTCTTT. Translated, it gives CASSLTGVVTEAFF.

The chain recombines TRBV6-4 with TRBJ1-2; the match to TRBD1 covers 8 bases. The trim removed 0 bases at V and 6 bases at J, leaving 3 bases unmatched. CDR1 MRHNA and CDR2 SNTAGT come from the germline V gene. This CDR3 contains 14 residues. The CDR3 coding sequence is TGTGCCAGCAGTGACTCACCAGGGGGCGATGGCTACACCTTC. Its protein product is CASSDSPGGDGYTF.

The V call is TRBV6-1, the J call TRBJ2-2, with no clear D. Trimming shortened V by 8 bases and J by 4 bases, and 11 bases separated the two germline ends. Looked up from germline, CDR1 is MNHNS and CDR2 is SASEGT. The CDR3 is 13 amino acids. CDR3 sequence: CASDEVGTGELFF. The CDR3 DNA follows: TGTGCCAGCGACGAGGTGGGCACCGGGGAGCTGTTTTTT.

The V gene is TRBV28, the J gene TRBJ2-5; 7 nucleotides match TRBD2. V shed 6 bases, J shed 2 bases, and the junction held 3 bases outside the gene matches. Germline V CDR1 and CDR2: MDHEN, SYDVKM. CDR3 length: 13 amino acids. CDR3 nucleotide sequence: TGTGCCAGCAGCCTAGCGGTACAAGAGACCCAGTACTTC. It codes for CASSLAVQETQYF.

The V and J genes are TRBV5-4 and TRBJ2-5; 12 bases are a match to TRBD2. Unmatched junction bases numbered 2, after V lost 4 bases and J lost 1 base. Germline V lookup: CDR1 SGHNT, CDR2 YYREEE (reference sequence). The CDR3 covers 15 residues. Here the CDR3 DNA reads TGTGCCAGCAGCCCGGGACTAGCGGGCCAAGAGACCCAGTACTTC. It specifies CASSPGLAGQETQYF.

The CDR3 is CASSEGGGKTQYF. In DNA form, the CDR3 reads TGTGCCAGCAGCGAGGGGGGGGGTAAGACCCAGTACTTC. This chain connects TRBV9 to TRBJ2-5; D possibly corresponds to TRBD2 (7 bases). Germline CDR1 is SGDLS and CDR2 is YYNGEE. Trimming left V 3 bases short and J 6 bases short, with 12 bases between. CDR3 length equals 13 residues.

This rearrangement joins TRBV28 to TRBJ2-7; the match to TRBD1 covers 8 bases. The germline gives CDR1 MDHEN, CDR2 SYDVKM. Trimming removed 6 bases from V and 3 bases from J; junction bases left unmatched: 4. The CDR3 consists of 13 residues. CDR3 region: CASRDRGHYEQYF. The CDR3 nucleotides read TGTGCCAGCAGAGACAGGGGTCACTACGAGCAGTACTTC.

The J gene is TRBJ2-7, the V gene TRBV5-6, with 8 nucleotides matching TRBD1. CDR1 is SGHDT and CDR2 is YYEEEE in the germline V gene. V lost 2 bases and J lost 2; bases outside the gene matches: 3. CDR3 length: 14 residues. CDR3 DNA: TGTGCCAGCAGCTTAACAGGGGGGACCTACGAGCAGTACTTC. Its protein is CASSLTGGTYEQYF. The whole variable domain, filled in from reference TRBV5-6 and TRBJ2-7, reads DAGVTQSPTHLIKTRGQQVTLRCSPKSGHDTVSWYQQALGQGPQFIFQYYEEEERQRGNFPDRFSGHQFPNYSSELNVNALLLGDSALYLCASSLTGGTYEQYFGPGTRLTVT.

The J gene is TRBJ1-4, the V gene TRBV13, with 10 bases that match TRBD1. Germline assignment: CDR1 PRHDT and CDR2 FYEKMQ (reference sequence). The trim removed 3 bases at V and 0 bases at J, leaving 4 bases unmatched. This CDR3 region has 17 residues. The CDR3, as DNA: TGTGCCAGCAGCTTTAAAGGACAGGGGGCAACTAATGAAAAACTGTTTTTT. Translated: CASSFKGQGATNEKLFF.